The entry that follows covers one T cell receptor (beta chain) sequence. Its antigen has not been determined. The record has no base qualities; no much larger clone is one base away. The study evaluated CTLA-4 blockade (ipilimumab) given together with focal radiation therapy in patients who had chemo-refractory metastatic non-small-cell lung cancer. CDR1 MNHNS and CDR2 SASEGT are derived from the germline V gene. Trimming costs V 3 bases and J 5 bases, and their ends lie 13 bases apart. CDR3 length: 14 amino acids, cysteine to phenylalanine. Only the CDR3 portion is preserved as DNA: 42 bases, with reading frame beginning at the first base. This specimen belongs to a study of radiotherapy plus CTLA-4 blockade in lung cancer (dated by TCRdb to the late 2010s). Turning to the overall study: Among enrolled patients, 15% to 20% had an objective response and about 30% reached disease control. Overall study outcomes, separate from this receptor: After treatment with radiotherapy and ipilimumab, TCR clones that originated in tumors expanded in peripheral blood. Early dynamic changes in blood T cell clones, together with increased serum interferon-beta after radiation, were reported as the strongest predictors of response.

Receptor libraries were prepared by the immunoSEQ multiplex PCR assay. TCRdb provides this immuneACCESS table in a form limited to in-frame rearrangements. Some clones are lacking; in checked studies, under half of them reflect an unresolved V gene, and why the rest are absent is not known. The sample profile shows about 45,000 clones; 70% to 75% of them were found once. The ten biggest clones cover 3.5% to 4% of the sample. The sample in question was peripheral blood, obtained from a patient treated with radiotherapy plus ipilimumab. The source of this sequence is a human donor with non-small cell lung cancer who had a complete response to radiotherapy plus ipilimumab. The chain is assembled from TRBV6-1 and TRBJ1-2; the D gene is not confidently resolved. The DNA sequence reads TGTGCCAGCAGTGATACAGCTTACGGATATGGCTACACCTTC. Protein translation: CASSDTAYGYGYTF.